This T cell receptor beta chain was captured by sequencing in a study of CD8 T cells in Susac syndrome. Findings of the study overall: The study found that Susac CD8+ clonal expansion peaked in TEMRA cells and active patients.

CDR1 and CDR2 from the germline V gene are MNHEY and SVGAGI. The CDR3 covers 15 residues. V was shortened by 5 bases and J by 2 bases, with 13 bases between the two germline ends. Of note for this clonotype: The antigen is undetermined.

Random hexamers were used to reverse transcribe the RNA input (about 0.5 to 1 ug). The method of amplification for TCR beta CDR3 was immunoSEQ multiplex PCR, covering 54 Vbeta and 13 Jbeta. Via MiXCR, TCRdb re-called the immunoSEQ multiplex PCR reads, giving one row per CDR3 protein. The sample yields around 100,000 distinct CDR3 sequences, roughly 96% seen once. Sequenced: CD8+ T cells from PBMCs. This clonotype was sampled from a human donor with Susac syndrome. The V call is TRBV6-5, the J call TRBJ2-4, with D possibly matching TRBD2 (7 bases). This chain's CDR3 is CASSPGEGTKNIQYF. CDR3 sequence (DNA): TGTGCCAGCAGTCCAGGGGAGGGAACCAAAAACATTCAGTACTTC.